The sequence of this T cell receptor beta chain was determined in a study of response to subunit inactivated influenza vaccine. V lost 0 bases to trimming and J lost 0 bases, with 8 bases between them. The germline V gene encodes CDR1 KGHSH and CDR2 LQKENI. The CDR3 length is 16 residues. This clonotype occurred a few times. From the RT-PCR reads, TCRdb called clonotypes with MiXCR, one entry per CDR3 protein. Here the sample spans about 570,000 distinct CDR3 sequences, 11% being singletons. These data are also associated with another study on T cells expressing NK-cell markers. That work states: Researchers built TCR beta cDNA using 5'RACE template switching with UMIs. The dominant NKG2C+ clonotypes represented 1.0-7.0% of CD8+ T cells in over 5 donors. These clonotypes additionally ranked first within the CD3+CD56-NKG2C+ fraction of a few donors. The study left the HCMV specificity of expanded NKG2C+ T cell clones unresolved.

Sequencing was performed on PBMCs from blood, taken on the day of vaccination. The chain links TRBV18 to TRBJ2-2; D gene unclear. The sequence was collected from a man over 45 who received an inactivated influenza vaccine. The CDR3 DNA follows: TGTGCCAGCTCACCACCCCGCTACCCGAACACCGGGGAGCTGTTTTTT. It encodes CASSPPRYPNTGELFF.